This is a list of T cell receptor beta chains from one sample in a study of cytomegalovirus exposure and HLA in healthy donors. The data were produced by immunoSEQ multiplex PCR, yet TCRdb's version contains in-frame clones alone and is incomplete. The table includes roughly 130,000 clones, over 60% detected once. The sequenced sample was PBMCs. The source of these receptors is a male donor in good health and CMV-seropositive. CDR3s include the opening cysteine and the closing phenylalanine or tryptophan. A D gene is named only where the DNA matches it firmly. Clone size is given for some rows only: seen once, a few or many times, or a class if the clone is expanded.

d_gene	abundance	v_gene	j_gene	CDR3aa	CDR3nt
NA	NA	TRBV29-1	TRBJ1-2	CSVFDSAYGYTF	TGCAGCGTCTTTGACAGTGCCTATGGCTACACCTTC
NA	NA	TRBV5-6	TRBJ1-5	CASSLGGVGQQPQHF	TGTGCCAGCAGCTTGGGGGGGGTAGGCCAGCAGCCCCAGCATTTT
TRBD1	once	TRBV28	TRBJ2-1	CASSLTGGFKNEQFF	TGTGCCAGCAGTCTTACAGGGGGGTTTAAAAATGAGCAGTTCTTC
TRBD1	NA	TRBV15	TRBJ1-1	CATSRDRTGKYTEAFF	TGTGCCACCAGCAGAGATCGGACAGGGAAGTACACTGAAGCTTTCTTT
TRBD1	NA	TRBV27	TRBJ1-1	CASSPRTGLYAFF	TGTGCCAGCAGTCCCAGGACAGGGCTGTATGCTTTCTTT
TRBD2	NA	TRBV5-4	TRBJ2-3	CAAGRAPDTQYF	TGTGCCGCCGGGAGGGCGCCAGATACGCAGTATTTT
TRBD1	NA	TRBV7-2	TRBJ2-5	CASSRGQARQETQYF	TGTGCCAGCAGTCGCGGACAGGCGAGGCAAGAGACCCAGTACTTC
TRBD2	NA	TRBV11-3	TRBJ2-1	CASSLVWTSGGGGYEQFF	TGTGCCAGCAGCTTAGTTTGGACTAGCGGGGGCGGGGGGTATGAGCAGTTCTTC
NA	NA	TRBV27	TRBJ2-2	CASSLFTGSANTGELFF	TGTGCCAGCAGTTTATTTACAGGGTCCGCGAACACCGGGGAGCTGTTTTTT
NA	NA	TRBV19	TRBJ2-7	CASSNLASGEQYF	TGTGCCAGTAGTAATCTAGCGAGCGGGGAGCAGTACTTC
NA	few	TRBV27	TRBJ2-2	CASRAPGGELFF	TGTGCCAGCAGAGCCCCTGGCGGGGAGCTGTTTTTT
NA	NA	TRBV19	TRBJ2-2	CASSMGARGTGELFF	TGTGCCAGTAGTATGGGGGCTAGAGGCACCGGGGAGCTGTTTTTT
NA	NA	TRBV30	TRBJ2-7	CAWSVRVAYEQYF	TGTGCCTGGAGTGTCAGGGTGGCTTACGAGCAGTACTTC
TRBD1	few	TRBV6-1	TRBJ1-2	CASKISGGNHGYTF	TGTGCCAGCAAAATCTCAGGGGGAAATCATGGCTACACCTTC
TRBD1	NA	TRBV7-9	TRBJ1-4	CASSFQGAYINEKLFF	TGTGCCAGCAGCTTTCAGGGGGCGTATATTAATGAAAAACTGTTTTTT
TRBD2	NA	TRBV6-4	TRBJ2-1	CASSEREDYNEQFF	TGTGCCAGCAGTGAGCGGGAGGATTACAATGAGCAGTTCTTC